This TCR beta chain was sequenced for a study of vaccination and CD4 T cells after COVID-19. Sequencing of the DNA from cultured CD4+ T cells was carried out with the Oncomine TCR Beta short-read assay. MiXCR was run by TCRdb on the PCR reads, yielding one entry per CDR3 protein. The sample holds around 13,000 distinct CDR3 sequences, roughly 61% seen once. The treatment denotes: roughly 10-day PBMC culture with coronavirus spike peptide pools or control peptides (ViraFEST assay). PBMCs were cultured at around 2 million per well with roughly 9.7 IU/ml IL-2 and 10 ug/ml peptide pools. Investigators isolated CD4+ T cells by negative selection after approximately 9 days of culture. General study findings and limits: Spike mono-reactivity marked 304 of 307 vaccine-specific clones in convalescent patients.

By proportion, this clonotype is medium-sized. As yet, its antigen is unknown. Germline CDR1 reads DFQATT; CDR2 reads SNEGSKA (reference sequence). V lost 3 bases to trimming and J lost 0 bases, with 15 bases between them. This CDR3 has 16 residues. This chain joins TRBV20-1 and TRBJ2-1; D is possibly TRBD1 (6 bases). The receptor's source is a human donor who had recovered from COVID-19. The sample in question was CD4+ T cells from blood, cultured in vitro, obtained before SARS-CoV-2 vaccination. The CDR3 here is CSARRTGGSSYNEQFF. The CDR3 DNA reads as TGCAGTGCTAGGCGGACTGGGGGCAGCTCCTACAATGAGCAGTTCTTC.